The entry below gives a single T cell receptor beta chain sequence along with its context. No antigen is known for it. The data originate from a study of T cell repertoires in cytomegalovirus infection. On the study more broadly: From public TCR beta signatures came an indication of both CMV infection and matching HLA type.

The CDR3 contains 15 residues. Trimming cost V 0 bases and J 2 bases; bases outside gene matches: 4. Per germline, CDR1 DFQATT and CDR2 SNEGSKA (reference sequence). TCRdb itself ran the reads through MiXCR, one entry per CDR3 protein. The sample has about 140,000 distinct CDR3 sequences; about 6.5% are singletons. Notes on the study in general: The study found HLA-C-restricted CMV-specific TCR beta clonotypes dominating the ex vivo response. Summed frequency of shared TCR beta families picked out CMV carriers who also had the relevant HLA.

Sequences were obtained from PBMCs. The V gene is TRBV20-1, the J gene TRBJ1-5; TRBD1 matches at 7 bases. This TCR derives from a human donor in good health (CMV status not recorded). Some clones in this sample may be carry-over from other donors' samples. For the CDR3, the DNA is TGCAGTGCTAGAGATTCCGACAGGGGCAATCAGCCCCAGCATTTT. Translated, it gives CSARDSDRGNQPQHF.